The T cell receptor (beta chain) described here comes from a study of cytomegalovirus exposure and HLA in healthy donors (dated 2017 in TCRdb). Study-level background: An earlier analysis of several hundred of the donors reported about 250 Gb of sequence data and 100 million to 130 million unique TCR beta sequences from roughly 200 million T cells. An early release covering around 630 HLA-typed donors comprised roughly 300 gigabases of sequencing data and 65 million to 100 million unique TCR sequences. Among the roughly 400 genotyped donors, around 81% belonged to the genetic ancestry cluster associated with self-reported Caucasian donors. The aim of the study was to test whether cataloging public T cell receptors could identify signatures of past pathogen exposure. The study profiled the T cell repertoires of hundreds of subjects by immunosequencing and related them to cytomegalovirus serostatus. In addition to the first cohort of 666 subjects, a separate validation cohort of around 110 different subjects was used. The study combined high-throughput TCR immunosequencing, statistical association of individual TCRs with disease status, and machine learning to predict cytomegalovirus infection status. To study patterns of TCR occurrence, a later analysis re-analyzed previously published TCR beta repertoires from around 660 donors and added high-resolution HLA genotyping. In the later analysis, no new phenotypic data were used to find candidate immune exposures; instead, reliance was placed on TCR beta sequences and their occurrence across donors. To decide whether each TCR beta V gene segment behaved as functional or pseudogenic, an earlier analysis of approximately 600 of the donors relied on high-throughput TCR beta sequencing. Donor age, sex, ethnicity and CMV serostatus were compiled alongside the repertoire data. A later genetic analysis used genome-wide SNP genotypes for about 55% of the 666 donors, treating that subset as a discovery cohort. Every discovery cohort repertoire had been produced on one sequencing platform. HLA typing included class I and class II loci at four-digit resolution. The number of typed donors differed by locus: about 629-630 for A, B, C, DRB1 and DQB1; approximately 530 for DQA1; 606 for DPA1; and about 450 for DPB1. About 5 DR-DQ haplotypes were handled as single units for association and clustering, since linkage in the cohort was strong. Among roughly 400 genotyped donors of the cohort, an average of approximately 220,000 unique TCR beta nucleotide sequences was sequenced per donor, of which 15% to 20% were non-productive.

For this clone: The antigen it binds to is not known.

Overall results and qualifications from the work: The sequencing pipeline was judged likely to have produced a cluster of highly shared sequence variants as a technical artifact. HLA typing was unavailable for some donors at each locus, so association tests used only the typed subset. In a later analysis, the rate of TCR association differed among HLA loci, with DRB1 alleles having the most associated TCRs and HLA-C alleles having the fewest. Linkage disequilibrium might explain the correlated functional status among segregating V segments, but an unknown experimental factor could not be ruled out. In a later analysis, HLA-associated TCR beta chains were found to be more clonally expanded and to have lower generation probabilities than equally common non-associated chains. According to a later analysis, parvovirus B19, influenza, CMV and Epstein-Barr virus appeared linked to several top co-occurrence clusters. Across donors, most TCR sequences were observed very rarely, whereas some public TCRs were present in many individuals. An association between a missense DCLRE1C variant and V-gene and J-gene trimming of TCR beta chains was found in a later genetic analysis and replicated in an independent cohort. The study gave a list of some 150 TCR beta chains associated with cytomegalovirus. In an earlier analysis of 587 of the donors, most TCR beta V segments appeared in productive rearrangements about 90% or about 30% of the time, broadly matching IMGT annotations. The cohort was sequenced for TCR beta chains only, and without alpha or paired-chain data the features that could be detected were limited. Assigning TCR associations to individual alleles was difficult when HLA alleles, especially DR and DQ, strongly co-occurred. A few of the identified cytomegalovirus-associated TCR beta chains were confirmed in vitro to be specific for cytomegalovirus antigens. At a false discovery rate of 0.05, a later analysis linked 15,000 to 20,000 TCR beta sequences to specific HLA alleles. A further reported finding was that TCR beta sequences accurately predicted the HLA-A and HLA-B alleles for most subjects in the first cohort. Because counts were too low, some 17 rarely observed V segments, including chromosome 9 orphons, were left out of the earlier analysis of 587 of the donors. The only immune exposure information available for the cohort was CMV serostatus. Presence/absence analyses assumed roughly uniform sequencing depth across donors, an assumption that may not hold. A later genetic analysis reported fewer N-insertions in productive TCRs among donors in an Asian-associated ancestry cluster than the roughly 700-donor mean. It was suggested by the authors that the approach could potentially be generalized to other disease states and immunological phenotypes. In both the original and validation cohorts, the classifier was reported to diagnose cytomegalovirus status with high specificity and sensitivity. In a later analysis, most CMV-associated TCR beta chains were found to appear HLA-restricted, with HLA associations seemingly driven largely by CMV exposure.

Libraries were built with the immunoSEQ multiplex PCR assay. The multiplex PCR relied on a mix of 60 forward primers for TCR Vbeta segments and 13 reverse primers for TCR Jbeta segments. The CDR3 region of rearranged TCR beta genes was amplified from genomic DNA with a multiplex PCR assay. The Illumina HiSeq System was used to sequence the amplified TCR beta libraries as 87-base-pair reads. Per the source publication's procedure: Across the 670 or so repertoires, a later analysis counted tens of millions of unique TCR beta chains, some 11 million of which were shared by at least two donors. A nearest-neighbor algorithm error-corrected the raw reads and collapsed the reads into unique sequences, merging closely related sequences to remove PCR and sequencing errors. CDR3 sequences were aligned to IMGT reference sequences to assign V, D and J gene segments. For a sequence to be retained, at least a six-nucleotide match to both a V gene segment and a J gene segment was required. A rearrangement was called productive if the CDR3 had no stop codons and remained in frame with V and J, and every other rearrangement was called non-productive. CDR3 was defined according to IMGT convention as the region running from the second conserved V-encoded cysteine to the conserved J-encoded phenylalanine. Sequences without an unambiguous match to a single V gene segment were excluded from the earlier analysis of approximately 560 of the donors. In an earlier analysis of almost 600 of the donors, a V segment was called functional when productive rearrangements were above 56.7%, and segregating when the standard deviation between donors exceeded 5%. To diagnose cytomegalovirus status from the catalog of TCR beta chain sequences, a statistical classification framework was built. In a later analysis, V and J genes were assigned by comparing TCR nucleotide sequences against IMGT/GENE-DB human TR gene sequences. Using the TCRdist pipeline, a later analysis assigned CDR3 sequences along with most-parsimonious VDJ recombination scenarios. A later analysis defined each TCR beta chain by its CDR3 amino acid sequence plus V-gene family, and excluded reads lacking a unique V-gene family. In a later analysis, 500 to 650 highly shared, low-generation-probability nucleotide sequences were removed to address suspected cross-contamination and a sequencing artifact. In a later analysis, a clonal expansion index was calculated for each public chain from normalized within-repertoire ranks of inferred template counts. In a later analysis, generation probabilities were computed with a VDJ recombination model fitted to out-of-frame rearrangements, and the resulting probabilities were checked against IGoR. Hypergeometric tests were used in a later analysis to score TCR-TCR, TCR-HLA and TCR-CMV co-occurrence, with a repertoire-size bias correction applied to the TCR pairs. To estimate false discovery rates, a later analysis permuted the HLA or CMV assignments 20 times. A later analysis grouped co-occurring TCRs with DBSCAN, adding TCRdist sequence similarity when clustering within HLA-allele-positive subsets. Repertoires with fewer than 30,000 or more than 120,000 public chains were left out of co-occurrence clustering, as were five repertoires with anomalous nucleotide sharing. The table comes from immuneACCESS by way of TCRdb, which keeps in-frame sequences with V and J called. Part of the clones is missing from these tables; in studies checked, under half for an unresolved V gene and the rest for unknown reasons. V, J and clone size reflect that table, while D and trimming were determined from the DNA. The sample has about 46,000 clones on record. Under 1.3% of the sample is held by the ten biggest clonotypes.

The cohort consisted of 650 to 700 healthy bone marrow donors. Cohort members were all nominally healthy when sampled, although unrecorded immune exposures were likely present. The donor was CMV seronegative and belonged to the group of 380 or so seronegative cohort members. A peripheral blood sample was provided by each donor, and peripheral blood mononuclear cells were used for TCR beta sequencing. The Qiagen DNeasy Blood Extraction Kit was used to extract genomic DNA from the blood cell samples. Material for sequencing was PBMCs. The TCR sequence derives from a woman aged 40 to 50 in good health and CMV-seronegative.

The base sequence is TGTGCCAGCAGCAGGGGTATGAATGAAAAACTGTTTTTT. Its protein product is CASSRGMNEKLFF. The rearrangement joined TRBV14 to TRBJ1-4; TRBD1 is possibly the D segment (5 matching bases). The CDR3, from cysteine to phenylalanine, totals 13 residues. CDR3 DNA only is kept here, 39 bases in frame from base 1. The germline V gene supplies CDR1 SGHDN and CDR2 FVKESK. V was cut back by 5 bases and J by 5 bases, leaving a gap of 9 bases between them.